A single T cell receptor (beta chain) is shown here with its context. Using immunoSEQ multiplex PCR, the repertoire was profiled, and TCRdb retains in-frame clones only, with some absent. Found here are around 130,000 clones, approximately 90% of them singletons; the top ten hold 2.5% to 3%. CDR3 length: 16 amino acids. V dropped 4 bases and J dropped 2 bases, with 18 bases sitting between them. CDR1 is MNHNS, CDR2 SASEGT, per germline. This record comes from a study of blood T cell repertoires in COVID-19. V is TRBV6-1 and J is TRBJ2-7, with a possible D match to TRBD1 (6 bases). This receptor was obtained from a human donor with COVID-19, enrolled during active disease. The donor label of this sample is uncertain. Sequencing was done on a sample of peripheral blood. CDR3 loop: CASSAGTGYVTYEQYF. The CDR3, as DNA: TGTGCCAGCAGTGCCGGTACAGGGTACGTTACCTACGAGCAGTACTTC.